The source of this T cell receptor (beta chain) is a study of tumor-infiltrating lymphocytes in primary liver carcinoma. Between about 17 and 34 mg of unsorted bulk tissue served as the source from which RNA and DNA were co-extracted. The germline gives CDR1 SGHNT, CDR2 YYREEE (reference sequence). The CDR3 is 13 residues long. Trimming left V 1 base short and J 2 bases short, with 6 bases between. With a constant-region primer, TCR beta cDNA was made from 450 to 550 ng of total RNA. Libraries for TCR beta were built through three nested multiplex PCR rounds, which together made up a slightly modified ARM-PCR procedure. TRBV1-TRBV30 forward primers paired with a C-beta reverse primer drove the first two PCR rounds, around 10 cycles each. TCRdb re-derived calls from the multiplex PCR reads in MiXCR, one entry per CDR3 protein. The data contain about 84,000 distinct CDR3 sequences, 65% to 80% of them singletons.

This clonotype was observed many times. The antigen remains undetermined. Study-level results: A fraction of only about 7.5-25% of top clones appeared in all five tumor regions.

The source is a man aged 35 to 55 with primary liver carcinoma and hepatitis B virus infection. The sequencing input was liver tumor tissue from sampling region 1. Subset defined: tumor region T1, superior pole. The chain has TRBV5-4 and TRBJ2-5; TRBD1 is a possible D gene (6 bases). CDR3 protein: CASSLRGQETQYF. The CDR3 region has the DNA TGTGCCAGCAGCTTGAGGGGGCAAGAGACCCAGTACTTC.